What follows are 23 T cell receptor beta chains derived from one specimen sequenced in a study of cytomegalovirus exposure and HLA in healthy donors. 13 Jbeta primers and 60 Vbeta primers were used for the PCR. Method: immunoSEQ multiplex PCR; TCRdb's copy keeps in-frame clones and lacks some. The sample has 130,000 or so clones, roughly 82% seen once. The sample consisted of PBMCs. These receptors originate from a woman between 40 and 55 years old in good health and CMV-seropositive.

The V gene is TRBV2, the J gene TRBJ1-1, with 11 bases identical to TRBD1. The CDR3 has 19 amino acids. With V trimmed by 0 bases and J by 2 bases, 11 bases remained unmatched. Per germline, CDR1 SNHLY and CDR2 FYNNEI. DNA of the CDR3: TGTGCCAGCAGTGAAGCCTCTCCCGGGACAGGGGGTGATAACACTGAAGCTTTCTTT. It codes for CASSEASPGTGGDNTEAFF.

CDR3 loop: CASTMAGVSGANVLTF. The DNA for the CDR3 is TGTGCCAGCACTATGGCGGGTGTTAGCGGGGCCAACGTCCTGACTTTC. The chain combines TRBV5-6 with TRBJ2-6; tentative D call: TRBD2 (5 bases). In germline, CDR1 is SGHDT, CDR2 YYEEEE. The CDR3 covers 16 residues. The V gene lost 6 bases and the J gene lost 4 bases, with 17 bases spanning the gap. The whole variable domain, filled in from reference TRBV5-6 and TRBJ2-6, reads DAGVTQSPTHLIKTRGQQVTLRCSPKSGHDTVSWYQQALGQGPQFIFQYYEEEERQRGNFPDRFSGHQFPNYSSELNVNALLLGDSALYLCASTMAGVSGANVLTFGAGSRLTVL.

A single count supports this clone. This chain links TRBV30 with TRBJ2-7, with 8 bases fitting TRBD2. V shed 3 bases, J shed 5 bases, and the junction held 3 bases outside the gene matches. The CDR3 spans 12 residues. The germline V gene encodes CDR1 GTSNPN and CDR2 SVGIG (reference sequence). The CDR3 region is CAWSGGGHEQYF. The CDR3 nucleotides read TGTGCCTGGAGCGGGGGGGGCCACGAGCAGTACTTC. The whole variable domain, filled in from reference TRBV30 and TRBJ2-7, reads SQTIHQWPATLVQPVGSPLSLECTVEGTSNPNLYWYRQAAGRGLQLLFYSVGIGQISSEVPQNLSASRPQDRQFILSSKKLLLSDSGFYLCAWSGGGHEQYFGPGTRLTVT.

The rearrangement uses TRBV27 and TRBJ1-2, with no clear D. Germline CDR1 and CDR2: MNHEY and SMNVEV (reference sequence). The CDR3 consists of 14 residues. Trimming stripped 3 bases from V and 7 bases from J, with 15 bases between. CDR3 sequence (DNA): TGTGCCAGCAGTTTTTCGGGGTACCGCGGTGGCTACACCTTC. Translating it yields CASSFSGYRGGYTF.

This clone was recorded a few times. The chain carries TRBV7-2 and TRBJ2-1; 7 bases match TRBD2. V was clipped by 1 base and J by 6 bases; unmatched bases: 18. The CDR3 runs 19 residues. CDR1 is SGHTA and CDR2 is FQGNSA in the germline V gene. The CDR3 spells CASSLVAGVRPGGLNEQFF. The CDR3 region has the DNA TGTGCCAGCAGCTTAGTTGCGGGGGTACGGCCGGGAGGTCTCAATGAGCAGTTCTTC.

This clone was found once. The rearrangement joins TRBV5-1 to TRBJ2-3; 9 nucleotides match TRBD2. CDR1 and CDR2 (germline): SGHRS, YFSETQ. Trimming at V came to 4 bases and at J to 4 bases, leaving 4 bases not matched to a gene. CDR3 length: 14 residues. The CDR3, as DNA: TGCGCCAGCAGCCAAGGGACTAGCTCAGATACGCAGTATTTT. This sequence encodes CASSQGTSSDTQYF.

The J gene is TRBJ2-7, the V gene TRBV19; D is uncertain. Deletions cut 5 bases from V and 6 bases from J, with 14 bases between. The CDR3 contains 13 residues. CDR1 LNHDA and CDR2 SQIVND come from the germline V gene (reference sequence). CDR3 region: CASSADTSLEQYF. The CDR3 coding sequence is TGTGCCAGTAGTGCGGATACATCCCTCGAGCAGTACTTC.

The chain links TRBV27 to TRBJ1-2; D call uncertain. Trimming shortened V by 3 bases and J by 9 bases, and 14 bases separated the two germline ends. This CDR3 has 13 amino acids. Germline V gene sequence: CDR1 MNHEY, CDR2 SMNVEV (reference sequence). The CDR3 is CASSFGSGLRYTF. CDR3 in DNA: TGTGCCAGCAGTTTCGGGAGTGGGTTGCGCTACACCTTC.

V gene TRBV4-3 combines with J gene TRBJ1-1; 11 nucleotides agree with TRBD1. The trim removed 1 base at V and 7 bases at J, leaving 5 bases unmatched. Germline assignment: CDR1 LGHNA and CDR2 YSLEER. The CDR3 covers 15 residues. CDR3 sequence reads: CASSQVGQGVSEAFF. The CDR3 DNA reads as TGCGCCAGCAGCCAAGTGGGACAGGGGGTTAGTGAAGCTTTCTTT.

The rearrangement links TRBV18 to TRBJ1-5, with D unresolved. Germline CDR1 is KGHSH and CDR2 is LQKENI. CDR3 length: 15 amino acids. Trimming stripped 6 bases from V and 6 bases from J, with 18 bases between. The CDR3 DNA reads TGTGCCAGCTCGACCGCAGTTGCAGAGGGTCAGCCCCAGCATTTT. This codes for CASSTAVAEGQPQHF.

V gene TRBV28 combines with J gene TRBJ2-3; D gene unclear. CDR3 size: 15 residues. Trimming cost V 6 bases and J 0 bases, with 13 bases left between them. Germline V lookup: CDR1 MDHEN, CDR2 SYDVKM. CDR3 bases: TGTGCCAGCAGGCGCTTATTCCTTAGCACAGATACGCAGTATTTT. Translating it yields CASRRLFLSTDTQYF.

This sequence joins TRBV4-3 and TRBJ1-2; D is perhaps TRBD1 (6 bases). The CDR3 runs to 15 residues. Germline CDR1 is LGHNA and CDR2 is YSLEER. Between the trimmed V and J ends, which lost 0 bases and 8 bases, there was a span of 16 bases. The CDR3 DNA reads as TGCGCCAGCAGCCAAGATTGGCGGGGGGGGCGAGGCTACACCTTC. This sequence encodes CASSQDWRGGRGYTF.

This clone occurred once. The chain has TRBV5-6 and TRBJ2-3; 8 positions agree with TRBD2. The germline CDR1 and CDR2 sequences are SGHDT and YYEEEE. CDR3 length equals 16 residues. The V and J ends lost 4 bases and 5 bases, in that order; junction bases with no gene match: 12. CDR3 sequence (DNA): TGTGCCAGCAGCCCGAGCGGGAGTGGTTTGGGAGATACGCAGTATTTT. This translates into CASSPSGSGLGDTQYF.

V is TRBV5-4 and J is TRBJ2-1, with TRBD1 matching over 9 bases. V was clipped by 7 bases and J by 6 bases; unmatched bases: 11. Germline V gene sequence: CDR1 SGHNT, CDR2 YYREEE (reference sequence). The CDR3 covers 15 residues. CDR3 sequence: CASGGQGTRGNEQFF. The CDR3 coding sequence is TGTGCCAGCGGGGGACAGGGCACTCGAGGCAATGAGCAGTTCTTC.

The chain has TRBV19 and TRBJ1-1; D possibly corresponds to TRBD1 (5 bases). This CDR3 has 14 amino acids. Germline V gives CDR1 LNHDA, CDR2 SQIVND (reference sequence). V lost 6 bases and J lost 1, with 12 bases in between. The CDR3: CASSTPGGNTEAFF. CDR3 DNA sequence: TGTGCCAGTAGCACCCCGGGGGGGAACACTGAAGCTTTCTTT. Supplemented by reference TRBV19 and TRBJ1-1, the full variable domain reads DGGITQSPKYLFRKEGQNVTLSCEQNLNHDAMYWYRQDPGQGLRLIYYSQIVNDFQKGDIAEGYSVSREKKESFPLTVTSAQKNPTAFYLCASSTPGGNTEAFFGQGTRLTVV.

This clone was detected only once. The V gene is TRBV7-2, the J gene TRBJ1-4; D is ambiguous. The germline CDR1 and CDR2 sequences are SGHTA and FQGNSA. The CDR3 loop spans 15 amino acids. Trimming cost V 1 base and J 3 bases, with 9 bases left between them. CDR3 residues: CASSLDPGSNEKLFF. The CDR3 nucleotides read TGTGCCAGCAGCTTAGATCCGGGTTCTAATGAAAAACTGTTTTTT.

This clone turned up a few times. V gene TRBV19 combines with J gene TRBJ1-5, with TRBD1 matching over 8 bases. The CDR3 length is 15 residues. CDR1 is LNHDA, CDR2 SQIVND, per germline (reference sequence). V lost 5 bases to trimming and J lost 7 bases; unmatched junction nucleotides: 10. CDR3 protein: CASSGSTGAEQPQHF. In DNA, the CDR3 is TGTGCCAGTAGTGGCTCGACAGGGGCAGAGCAGCCCCAGCATTTT.

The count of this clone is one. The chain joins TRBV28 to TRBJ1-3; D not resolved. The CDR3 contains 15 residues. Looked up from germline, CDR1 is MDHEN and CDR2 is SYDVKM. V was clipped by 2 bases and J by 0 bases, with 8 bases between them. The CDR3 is CASSLRLHSGNTIYF. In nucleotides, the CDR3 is TGTGCCAGCAGTTTAAGACTGCACTCTGGAAACACCATATATTTT.

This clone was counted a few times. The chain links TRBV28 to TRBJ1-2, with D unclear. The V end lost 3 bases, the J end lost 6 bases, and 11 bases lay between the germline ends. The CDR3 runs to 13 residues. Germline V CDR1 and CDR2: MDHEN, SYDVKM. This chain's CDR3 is CASSLGAGDGYTF. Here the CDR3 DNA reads TGTGCCAGCAGTTTGGGCGCCGGGGATGGCTACACCTTC.

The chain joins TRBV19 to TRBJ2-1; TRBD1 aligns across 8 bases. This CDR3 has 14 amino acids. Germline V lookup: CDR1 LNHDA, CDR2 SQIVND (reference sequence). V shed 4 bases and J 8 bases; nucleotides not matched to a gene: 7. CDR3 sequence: CASSTYRGSDEQFF. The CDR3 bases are TGTGCCAGTAGTACTTACAGGGGGAGCGATGAGCAGTTCTTC. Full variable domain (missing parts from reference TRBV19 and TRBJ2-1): DGGITQSPKYLFRKEGQNVTLSCEQNLNHDAMYWYRQDPGQGLRLIYYSQIVNDFQKGDIAEGYSVSREKKESFPLTVTSAQKNPTAFYLCASSTYRGSDEQFFGPGTRLTVL.

The DNA of the CDR3 is TGTGCCAGCAGCTTAGCGGGAGCGGAAGAGCAGTACTTC. Translating gives CASSLAGAEEQYF. J is TRBJ2-7 and V is TRBV7-6; D perhaps matches TRBD2 (5 bases). Between the trimmed V and J ends, which lost 0 bases and 7 bases, there was a span of 10 bases. Germline CDR1 reads SGHVS; CDR2 reads FNYEAQ. CDR3 length equals 13 residues.

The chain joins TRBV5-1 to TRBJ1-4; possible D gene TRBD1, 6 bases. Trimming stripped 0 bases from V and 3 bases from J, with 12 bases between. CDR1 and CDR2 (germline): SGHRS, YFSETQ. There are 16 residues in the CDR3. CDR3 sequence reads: CASSLAGGAANEKLFF. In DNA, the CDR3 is TGCGCCAGCAGCTTGGCCGGGGGGGCGGCTAATGAAAAACTGTTTTTT.

This CDR3 reads CASRSGTGGYNEQFF. The DNA for the CDR3 is TGTGCCAGCAGATCCGGGACAGGGGGCTACAATGAGCAGTTCTTC. The rearrangement uses TRBV13 and TRBJ2-1, with TRBD1 identical over 11 bases. Germline-derived CDR1 and CDR2 are PRHDT and FYEKMQ (reference sequence). Unmatched junction bases numbered 4, after V lost 6 bases and J lost 3 bases. CDR3 size: 15 residues. The entire variable domain, with the rest obtained from reference TRBV13 and TRBJ2-1, is as follows: AAGVIQSPRHLIKEKRETATLKCYPIPRHDTVYWYQQGPGQDPQFLISFYEKMQSDKGSIPDRFSAQQFSDYHSELNMSSLELGDSALYFCASRSGTGGYNEQFFGPGTRLTVL.